This T cell receptor (beta chain) comes out of a study of early T cells in non-severe SARS-CoV-2 infection. Study background: RNA in bulk from unsorted whole blood was sequenced, and chains were unpaired. Study-level points and caveats: VDJdb matches were skewed toward anti-spike CD8 T cell responses.

There are 16 residues in the CDR3. Germline assignment: CDR1 MNHEY and CDR2 SMNVEV (reference sequence). J lost 5 bases, V lost 3 bases, and 2 bases had no gene match. Individual cDNA molecules each received unique molecular identifiers attached to them. From the 5' RACE reads, TCRdb called clonotypes with MiXCR, one entry per CDR3 protein. The sample gives approximately 73,000 distinct CDR3 sequences, roughly 12% of which show up once; 1.1% is in the top ten. To note about this clonotype: Its antigen is currently unknown.

This chain links TRBV27 with TRBJ2-2; 14 bases agree with TRBD2. This TCR was recovered from an adult who was a healthcare worker with PCR-confirmed SARS-CoV-2 infection or an uninfected control (not recorded which). What was sequenced was whole blood. DNA for the CDR3: TGTGCCAGCAGTTTTGGACTAGCGGGGGGAACCGGGGAGCTGTTTTTT. Translation: CASSFGLAGGTGELFF.